These T cell receptor beta chains were read from a single sample in a study of cytomegalovirus exposure and HLA in healthy donors. TCRdb keeps only in-frame clones here, not all; method: immunoSEQ multiplex PCR. This sample has about 36,000 clones, with about 53% found just once. Material: PBMCs. These receptors were taken from a woman between 35 and 50 years old in good health and CMV-seropositive. Both conserved end residues are trimmed from each CDR3. Clone size is given for some rows only: seen once, a few or many times, or a class if the clone is expanded.

len	j_gene	abundance	v_gene	CDR3aa
14	TRBJ1-1	.	TRBV5-1	ASSPHRGLDYTEAF
13	TRBJ1-1	.	TRBV7-2	ASSPQSQGQTEAF
14	TRBJ2-1	.	TRBV4-1	ASSPVSGGLYNEQF
13	TRBJ1-6	.	TRBV2	ASSERGQANSPLH
14	TRBJ2-5	.	TRBV9	ASSVATQGSQETQY
12	TRBJ1-2	few	TRBV18	ASSPPIGQYGYT
16	TRBJ2-5	few	TRBV4-1	ASSYTSTSGGVRETQY
12	TRBJ2-7	.	TRBV18	ASSILVSSAEQY
10	TRBJ2-7	few	TRBV18	ASSPLQGAQY
13	TRBJ1-4	few	TRBV7-6	ASSLAGTGFEKLF
12	TRBJ1-1	.	TRBV14	ASSRQPWNTEAF
11	TRBJ1-1	.	TRBV7-2	ASSLAVRAEAF
13	TRBJ1-6	.	TRBV10-1	ASSAGGIYNSPLH